This entry concerns a single T cell receptor beta chain. The antigen is undetermined. Compared with germline, one end of the junction differs, possibly owing to a read error. At the DNA level, this CDR3 is encoded by other sequences in the same sample as well. CDR3 size: 11 residues. In germline, CDR1 is MNHEY, CDR2 SVGAGI. Use of 60 Vbeta and 13 Jbeta primers characterized the PCR. The repertoire was sequenced with immunoSEQ multiplex PCR; TCRdb's copy has only in-frame clones and lacks some. This sample has 98,000 or so clones, with around 77% found just once. The data stem from a study of cytomegalovirus exposure and HLA in healthy donors. Findings and limits, study-wide: Among the CMV-associated chains, three were confirmed in vitro as specific for CMV antigens. Trimming of TCR beta V- and J-genes showed a link, identified in a later analysis, to a missense DCLRE1C variant. Data from an earlier analysis indicated that most TCR beta V segments were productive either about 87% or about 30% of the time. Later analysis suggested most CMV-associated TCR beta chains were HLA-restricted.

The chain couples TRBV6-5 to TRBJ2-3, with D perhaps TRBD2 (5 bases). The sequence came from a female donor in good health and CMV-seronegative. The sample consisted of PBMCs. This chain's CDR3 is CATSLDYTQYF. CDR3 nucleotide sequence: TGTGCCACTAGCCTGGATTATACACAGTATTTT.